These 16 T cell receptor beta chains were all obtained from the same sample, sequenced in a study of PD-1 blockade in classical Hodgkin lymphoma. This table comes from immunoSEQ multiplex PCR, and its TCRdb copy is limited to in-frame clones, with some not included. The data show about 20,000 clones, over 75% seen once. Regarding time point: newly diagnosed, previously untreated cHL patient sample. Sequencing was performed on peripheral blood mononuclear cells (PBMCs). These TCRs come from a human donor with classical Hodgkin lymphoma.

The chain is built from TRBV21-1 and TRBJ1-5; TRBD1 reflects the table's D call only, with no check against the DNA. TRBV21-1 represents a pseudogene. The CDR3 contains 16 residues. CDR3 sequence reads: CASSICVHWHHQPQHF. In DNA form, the CDR3 reads TGTGCCAGCAGCATATGTGTACATTGGCATCATCAGCCCCAGCATTTT.

The gene calls are TRBV15 and TRBJ1-5; a weak D match, TRBD1 (6 bases). The CDR3 runs 20 residues. Trimming left V 4 bases short and J 0 bases short, with 25 bases between. Germline-derived CDR1 and CDR2 are LNHNV and YYDKDF (reference sequence). The CDR3 here is CATSIFVYWTANDSNQPQHF. CDR3 sequence (DNA): TGTGCCACCAGCATCTTTGTATATTGGACAGCCAACGATAGCAATCAGCCCCAGCATTTT.

The J gene is TRBJ2-1, the V gene TRBV6-6, with D unclear. Germline-derived CDR1 and CDR2 are MNHNY and SVGAGI (reference sequence). The CDR3 extends over 12 amino acids. V dropped 6 bases and J dropped 6 bases, with 9 bases sitting between them. The CDR3 loop reads CASSPEFNEQFF. DNA for the CDR3: TGTGCCAGCAGCCCCGAGTTCAATGAGCAGTTCTTC.

The V and J genes are TRBV6-1 and TRBJ2-1, with D unclear. Germline-derived CDR1 and CDR2 are MNHNS and SASEGT. This CDR3 contains 15 residues. V dropped 3 bases and J dropped 0 bases, with 9 bases sitting between them. The CDR3 reads CASSDLGGSYNEQFF. The CDR3 nucleotides read TGTGCCAGCAGTGACTTGGGCGGCTCCTACAATGAGCAGTTCTTC.

This clone has only one observation. This chain uses TRBV19 with TRBJ2-5; 14 nucleotides align to TRBD2. The J segment lost 4 bases and the V segment lost 5 bases, leaving 6 bases of the junction unmatched. The CDR3 consists of 16 residues. Per germline, CDR1 LNHDA and CDR2 SQIVND (reference sequence). As DNA, the CDR3 is TGTGCCAGTAGTTCTACGGGACTAGCGGGAGTAGAGACCCAGTACTTC. This translates into CASSSTGLAGVETQYF.

This chain links TRBV9 with TRBJ2-1, with TRBD2 identical over 7 bases. The V and J ends lost 0 bases and 9 bases, in that order; junction bases with no gene match: 3. Germline loops: CDR1 SGDLS, CDR2 YYNGEE. The CDR3 covers 13 residues. The CDR3 loop reads CASSVGGRVEQFF. Written as DNA, the CDR3 is TGTGCCAGCAGCGTAGGAGGGAGGGTTGAGCAGTTCTTC.

The chain joins TRBV5-5 to TRBJ1-4; D is possibly TRBD1 (5 bases). V was trimmed by 0 bases and J by 8 bases, leaving 11 bases between them. The CDR3 length is 14 residues. Germline V gives CDR1 SGHKS, CDR2 YYEKEE (reference sequence). The CDR3 spells CASSLGGTDEKLFF. CDR3 nucleotide sequence: TGTGCCAGCAGCTTGGGGGGGACGGACGAAAAACTGTTTTTT.

This sequence joins TRBV6-5 and TRBJ2-1, with 8 bases lining up with TRBD2. The CDR3 runs 14 residues. V lost 6 bases to trimming and J lost 6 bases; unmatched junction nucleotides: 7. Looked up from germline, CDR1 is MNHEY and CDR2 is SVGAGI. This CDR3 reads CASRERGMSNEQFF. CDR3 nucleotides: TGTGCCAGCAGGGAGCGGGGGATGTCCAATGAGCAGTTCTTC.

V gene TRBV25-1 combines with J gene TRBJ2-3; 7 nucleotides align to TRBD2. CDR3 size: 16 residues. The germline CDR1 and CDR2 sequences are MGHDK and SYGVNS. V was clipped by 3 bases and J by 2 bases; unmatched bases: 8. CDR3 sequence reads: CASSDLAALVTDTQYF. The CDR3 bases are TGTGCCAGCAGTGATCTAGCGGCCCTTGTCACAGATACGCAGTATTTT. Supplemented by reference TRBV25-1 and TRBJ2-3, the full variable domain reads EADIYQTPRYLVIGTGKKITLECSQTMGHDKMYWYQQDPGMELHLIHYSYGVNSTEKGDLSSESTVSRIRTEHFPLTLESARPSHTSQYLCASSDLAALVTDTQYFGPGTRLTVL.

The chain combines TRBV7-6 with TRBJ2-5, with D perhaps given as TRBD1 or TRBD2 (5 bases each). Deletions cut 5 bases from V and 2 bases from J, with 12 bases between. The CDR3 is 14 residues long. Germline V gene sequence: CDR1 SGHVS, CDR2 FNYEAQ. The CDR3 loop reads CASSPGTEQETQYF. As DNA, the CDR3 is TGTGCCAGCAGCCCGGGGACGGAACAAGAGACCCAGTACTTC.

The chain employs TRBV28 and TRBJ2-5; 12 nucleotides align to TRBD2. The CDR3 covers 16 residues. Germline assignment: CDR1 MDHEN and CDR2 SYDVKM. V lost 5 bases, J lost 5 bases, and 9 bases stayed unmatched. CDR3 DNA: TGTGCCAGCAGTCCATACACTAGCGGGAGGCAGGAGACCCAGTACTTC. Translated, it gives CASSPYTSGRQETQYF.

In DNA form, the CDR3 reads TGTGCCAGCACAAGGACCGCCAAGGAAGCTTTCTTT. As protein: CASTRTAKEAFF. The rearrangement joins TRBV6-1 to TRBJ1-1; D call uncertain. The length of the CDR3 is 12 residues. Trimming took off 7 bases at V and 8 bases at J, with 14 bases between the two ends. The V gene's germline CDR1 is MNHNS and CDR2 SASEGT.

This clone has only a few counts. This CDR3 reads CAWSVLPRGEKLFF. For the CDR3, the DNA is TGTGCCTGGAGTGTACTTCCGAGAGGAGAAAAACTGTTTTTT. V is TRBV30 and J is TRBJ1-4, with D hard to call. The CDR3 is 14 residues long. V lost 0 bases to trimming and J lost 8 bases, with 13 bases between them. CDR1 and CDR2 from the germline V gene are GTSNPN and SVGIG (reference sequence). Based on the CDR3 plus reference TRBV30 and TRBJ1-4, the full variable domain is SQTIHQWPATLVQPVGSPLSLECTVEGTSNPNLYWYRQAAGRGLQLLFYSVGIGQISSEVPQNLSASRPQDRQFILSSKKLLLSDSGFYLCAWSVLPRGEKLFFGSGTQLSVL.

CDR3 coding DNA: TGTGCCAGCAGCGGGGGGACTAGCGGGGTCCCCGAGCAGTACTTC. It encodes CASSGGTSGVPEQYF. The chain recombines TRBV5-4 with TRBJ2-7, with TRBD2 matching over 13 bases. This CDR3 contains 15 residues. The V gene's germline CDR1 is SGHNT and CDR2 YYREEE (reference sequence). The J segment lost 6 bases and the V segment lost 4 bases, leaving 7 bases of the junction unmatched.

This chain links TRBV2 with TRBJ2-2, with D perhaps being TRBD1 or TRBD2 (5 bases each). There are 14 residues in the CDR3. The V end lost 7 bases, the J end lost 1 base, and 10 bases lay between the germline ends. Germline V lookup: CDR1 SNHLY, CDR2 FYNNEI. CDR3 in amino acids: CASKGEMNTGELFF. The CDR3 nucleotides read TGTGCCAGCAAAGGGGAGATGAACACCGGGGAGCTGTTTTTT.

The chain combines TRBV7-9 with TRBJ2-1, with D possibly TRBD2 on 6 matching bases. The ends were cut back, 5 bases at V and 0 bases at J, with 11 bases in the middle. Germline CDR1 reads SEHNR; CDR2 reads FQNEAQ (reference sequence). The CDR3 has 15 residues. Here the CDR3 reads CASSVSGFSYNEQFF. CDR3 bases: TGTGCCAGCAGCGTAAGCGGGTTCTCCTACAATGAGCAGTTCTTC.